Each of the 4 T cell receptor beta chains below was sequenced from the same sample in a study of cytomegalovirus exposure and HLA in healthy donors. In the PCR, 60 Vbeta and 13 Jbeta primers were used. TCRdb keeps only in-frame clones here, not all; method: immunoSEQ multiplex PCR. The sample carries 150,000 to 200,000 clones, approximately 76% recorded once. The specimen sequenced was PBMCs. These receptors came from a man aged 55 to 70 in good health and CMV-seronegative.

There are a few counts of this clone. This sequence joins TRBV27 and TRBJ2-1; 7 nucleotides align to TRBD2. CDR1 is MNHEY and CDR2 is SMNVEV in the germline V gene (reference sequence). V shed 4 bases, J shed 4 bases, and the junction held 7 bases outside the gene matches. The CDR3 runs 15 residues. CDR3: CASSSLAGPYNEQFF. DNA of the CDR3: TGTGCCAGCAGTTCCTTAGCGGGTCCTTACAATGAGCAGTTCTTC.

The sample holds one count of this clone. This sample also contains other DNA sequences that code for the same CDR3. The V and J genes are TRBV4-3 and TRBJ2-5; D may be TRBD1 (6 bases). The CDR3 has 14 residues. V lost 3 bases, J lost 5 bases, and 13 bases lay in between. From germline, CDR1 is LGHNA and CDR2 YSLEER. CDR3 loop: CASSQDTGKETQYF. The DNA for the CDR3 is TGCGCCAGCAGCCAGGATACAGGGAAGGAGACCCAGTACTTC.

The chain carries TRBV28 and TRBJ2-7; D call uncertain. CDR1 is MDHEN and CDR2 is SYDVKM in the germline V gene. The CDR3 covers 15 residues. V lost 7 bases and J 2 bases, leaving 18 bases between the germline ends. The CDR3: CASTPPNAPPYEQYF. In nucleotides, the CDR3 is TGTGCCAGCACCCCCCCTAATGCCCCCCCCTACGAGCAGTACTTC.

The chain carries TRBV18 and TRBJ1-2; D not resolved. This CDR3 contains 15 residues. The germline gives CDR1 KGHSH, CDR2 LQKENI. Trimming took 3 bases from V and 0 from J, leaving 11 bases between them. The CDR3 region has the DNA TGTGCCAGCTCACCGTACGGTCAAACTAACTATGGCTACACCTTC. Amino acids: CASSPYGQTNYGYTF.